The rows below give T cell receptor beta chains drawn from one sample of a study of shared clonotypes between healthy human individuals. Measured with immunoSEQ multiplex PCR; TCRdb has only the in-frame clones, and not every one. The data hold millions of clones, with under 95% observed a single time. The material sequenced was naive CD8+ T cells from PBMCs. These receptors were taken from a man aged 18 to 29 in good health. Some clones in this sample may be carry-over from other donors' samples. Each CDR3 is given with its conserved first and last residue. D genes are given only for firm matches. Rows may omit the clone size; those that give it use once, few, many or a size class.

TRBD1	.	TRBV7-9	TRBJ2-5	CASSQRTGPETQYF	TGTGCCAGCAGCCAACGGACAGGCCCAGAGACCCAGTACTTC
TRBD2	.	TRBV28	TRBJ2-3	CASSLGASGSTDTQYF	TGTGCCAGCAGTTTAGGGGCTAGCGGGAGCACAGATACGCAGTATTTT
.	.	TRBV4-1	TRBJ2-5	CASSQVISGQETQYF	TGCGCCAGCAGCCAAGTAATTAGCGGACAAGAGACCCAGTACTTC
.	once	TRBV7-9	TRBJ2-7	CASSPINRDEQYF	TGTGCCAGCAGCCCAATCAACAGGGACGAGCAGTACTTC
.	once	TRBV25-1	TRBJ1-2	CASSWAQTNYGYTF	TGTGCCAGCAGTTGGGCCCAGACTAACTATGGCTACACCTTC
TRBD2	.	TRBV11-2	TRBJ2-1	CASSLSRREANEQFF	TGTGCCAGCAGCTTGTCCCGGCGGGAGGCGAATGAGCAGTTCTTC
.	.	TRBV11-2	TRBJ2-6	CASSPSAQGLVSGANVLTF	TGTGCCAGCAGCCCCTCGGCCCAGGGGTTGGTCTCTGGGGCCAACGTCCTGACTTTC
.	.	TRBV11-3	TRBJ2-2	CASSPRRGRLAGELFF	TGTGCCAGCAGCCCTCGGCGGGGGCGGTTGGCCGGGGAGCTGTTTTTT
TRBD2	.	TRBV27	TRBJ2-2	CASSLIGTSGATGELFF	TGTGCCAGCAGTTTAATTGGCACTAGCGGGGCTACCGGGGAGCTGTTTTTT
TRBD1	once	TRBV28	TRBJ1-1	CASSLVLGGAGTEAFF	TGTGCCAGCAGTCTCGTGCTAGGGGGCGCGGGGACTGAAGCTTTCTTT
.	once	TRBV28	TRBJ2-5	CASSRARLETQYF	TGTGCCAGCAGTCGCGCGAGGTTGGAGACCCAGTACTTC
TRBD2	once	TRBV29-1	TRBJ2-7	CSVDGLAGGDEQYF	TGCAGCGTTGACGGACTAGCGGGAGGGGACGAGCAGTACTTC
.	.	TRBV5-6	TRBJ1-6	CASSLGGGSPLHF	TGTGCCAGCAGCTTGGGGGGTGGTTCACCCCTCCACTTT
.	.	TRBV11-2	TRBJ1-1	CASSLGIQGNTEAFF	TGTGCCAGCAGCTTAGGTATACAGGGGAACACTGAAGCTTTCTTT
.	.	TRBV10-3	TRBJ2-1	CAISEGRRGNEQFF	TGTGCCATCAGTGAAGGGAGGCGGGGCAATGAGCAGTTCTTC
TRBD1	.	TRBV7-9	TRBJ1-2	CASSLDRALNYGYTF	TGTGCCAGCAGCTTGGACAGGGCCCTCAACTATGGCTACACCTTC
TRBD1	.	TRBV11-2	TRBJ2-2	CASSLTGFGGELFF	TGTGCCAGCAGCTTGACAGGGTTTGGCGGGGAGCTGTTTTTT
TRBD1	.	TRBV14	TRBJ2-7	CASSWGQGGSYEQYF	TGTGCCAGCAGCTGGGGACAGGGGGGCTCCTACGAGCAGTACTTC
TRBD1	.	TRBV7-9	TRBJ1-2	CASSFDRQGQRGYTF	TGTGCCAGCAGCTTCGACCGACAGGGTCAGCGGGGCTACACCTTC
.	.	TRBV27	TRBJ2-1	CASSPRAINEQFF	TGTGCCAGCAGCCCCAGGGCGATCAATGAGCAGTTCTTC
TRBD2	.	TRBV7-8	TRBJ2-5	CASSVRTSGYETQYF	TGTGCCAGCAGCGTTCGGACTAGCGGGTACGAGACCCAGTACTTC
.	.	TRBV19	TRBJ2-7	CASSIDVSGFWGGLYEQYF	TGTGCCAGTAGTATAGATGTCAGCGGATTCTGGGGAGGCCTCTACGAGCAGTACTTC
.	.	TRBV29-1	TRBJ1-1	CSVDSGGTEAFF	TGCAGCGTTGATAGTGGGGGGACTGAAGCTTTCTTT
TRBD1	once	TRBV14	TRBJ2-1	CASSLRQGIYNEQFF	TGTGCCAGCAGCCTACGACAGGGGATTTACAATGAGCAGTTCTTC
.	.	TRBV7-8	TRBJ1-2	CASSLGDSANPNYGYTF	TGTGCCAGCAGCTTAGGCGACAGCGCCAATCCTAACTATGGCTACACCTTC
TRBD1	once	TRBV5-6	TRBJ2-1	CASSFFGQGDNEQFF	TGTGCCAGCAGCTTTTTCGGACAGGGGGACAATGAGCAGTTCTTC
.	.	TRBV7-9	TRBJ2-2	CASRPLWAGQGAGELFF	TGTGCCAGCAGACCCCTTTGGGCGGGCCAAGGCGCCGGGGAGCTGTTTTTT
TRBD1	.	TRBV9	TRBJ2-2	CASSTRQGSTGELFF	TGTGCCAGCAGCACACGACAGGGATCCACCGGGGAGCTGTTTTTT